This entry features one T cell receptor beta chain sequence. Antigen: not known. Germline V gives CDR1 LNHNV, CDR2 YYDKDF (reference sequence). The V and J ends lost 3 bases and 0 bases, in that order; junction bases with no gene match: 8. This CDR3 region has 16 residues. These data come from a study of cytomegalovirus exposure and HLA in healthy donors. Whole-study findings and limits: Specific recognition of CMV antigens was confirmed in vitro for a few chains (all CMV-associated).

Repertoires were generated with immunoSEQ multiplex PCR, while TCRdb's copy carries only in-frame clones and drops some. This table holds about 120,000 clones, more than 75% found once. The rearrangement joins TRBV15 to TRBJ2-7; 7 positions match TRBD2. The TCR sequence derives from a woman aged 25 to 39 in good health and CMV-seronegative. Sequenced sample: PBMCs. In nucleotides, the CDR3 is TGTGCCACCAGCAGTAGTGGGGGGGGTAGCTCCTACGAGCAGTACTTC. Translated: CATSSSGGGSSYEQYF.